This TCR beta chain was obtained from a study of T cell repertoires in cytomegalovirus infection. For the study at large: From public TCR beta signatures came an indication of both CMV infection and matching HLA type.

Note on this clonotype: Its cognate antigen is unknown.

The CDR3 totals 14 residues. The ends were cut back, 4 bases at V and 3 bases at J, with 12 bases in the middle. CDR1 is SGHVS, CDR2 FQNEAQ, per germline. Overall study results and limits: The study found HLA-C-restricted CMV-specific TCR beta clonotypes dominating the ex vivo response. Frequencies of public TCR beta families were cumulated, and this identified carriers of CMV plus the relevant HLA.

TCRdb reanalysed the reads using MiXCR and keeps one entry per CDR3 protein. The sample includes about 260,000 distinct CDR3 sequences, roughly 9% of them seen just once. The sample comprised PBMCs. The chain has TRBV7-8 and TRBJ1-1; unclear D gene. This TCR came from a human donor in good health (CMV status not recorded). Some clones in this sample may be carry-over from other donors' samples. CDR3 bases: TGTGCCAGCAGCTCCCATCTTCTGGACACTGAAGCTTTCTTT. Translating it yields CASSSHLLDTEAFF.